The subject of this entry is one T cell receptor beta chain. Losses at the gene ends were 2 bases for V and 2 bases for J; bases not matched to a gene: 6. The germline CDR1 and CDR2 sequences are SGHTA and FQGTGA. The length of the CDR3 is 16 residues. This specimen belongs to a study of CD4+ T cells in melanoma. Using immunoSEQ multiplex PCR, the repertoire was profiled, and TCRdb retains in-frame clones only, with some absent. There are over 15,000 clones in the sample; 60% to 80% occur only once, and roughly 12% lies in the top ten. Sequenced: cells from a culture (not recorded whether cultured in vitro). This TCR was sampled from a human donor with melanoma. This rearrangement joins TRBV7-3 to TRBJ2-5, with 9 bases lining up with TRBD2. CDR3 residues: CASSLAGGGGQETQYF. The DNA of the CDR3 is TGTGCCAGCAGCTTAGCTGGCGGGGGGGGTCAAGAGACCCAGTACTTC. Complete variable domain (other parts from reference TRBV7-3 and TRBJ2-5): GAGVSQTPSNKVTEKGKYVELRCDPISGHTALYWYRQSLGQGPEFLIYFQGTGAADDSGLPNDRFFAVRPEGSVSTLKIQRTERGDSAVYLCASSLAGGGGQETQYFGPGTRLLVL.